One sample yielded the 15 T cell receptor beta chains listed below, sequenced in a study of beta chain features in type 1 diabetes. Regarding the study as a whole: Patients with Type 1 diabetes showed moderately but significantly shorter TCRB CDR3s in all four CD4+ subsets.

These receptors are not linked to any known antigen. Expressed TCRB transcripts were sequenced because the isolated RNA had all been reverse transcribed beforehand. Produced via immunoSEQ multiplex PCR; TCRdb's table is partial and in-frame only. The repertoire consists of under 300,000 clones, with about 15% occurring once and the leading ten covering roughly 0.02%. Sequenced material: naive CD4+ T cells from blood. The receptors were gathered from a man between 25 and 39 years old with type 1 diabetes.

A few counts support this clone. V usage is TRBV2 and J usage is TRBJ2-3; 7 bases are a match to TRBD2. The V gene end was trimmed by 5 bases and the J gene end by 6 bases; junction bases not matched to a gene: 8. The germline CDR1 and CDR2 sequences are SNHLY and FYNNEI. The CDR3 length is 14 residues. The CDR3 bases are TGTGCCAGCAGTCTCCGGACTAGTATGGATACGCAGTATTTT. Translated, it gives CASSLRTSMDTQYF.

The J gene is TRBJ2-1, the V gene TRBV11-3; 12 nucleotides agree with TRBD2. With V trimmed by 5 bases and J by 6 bases, 2 bases remained unmatched. CDR1 is SGHNT, CDR2 YENEEA, per germline. The CDR3 is made up of 14 amino acids. The CDR3 DNA is TGTGCCAGCAGCATGGGACTAGCGGGCAATGAGCAGTTCTTC. Amino acid sequence: CASSMGLAGNEQFF.

This chain joins TRBV5-1 and TRBJ2-2; possibly TRBD2 for D (5 bases). The CDR3 runs to 15 residues. The V end lost 0 bases, the J end lost 4 bases, and 10 bases lay between the germline ends. Germline V gene lookup returns CDR1 SGHRS and CDR2 YFSETQ. The CDR3 DNA follows: TGCGCCAGCAGCTTGGGACTACCCTCCACCGGGGAGCTGTTTTTT. The encoded protein is CASSLGLPSTGELFF.

This clone was counted a few times. This chain uses TRBV23-1 with TRBJ1-6, with D unclear. TRBV23-1 is annotated as an ORF whose role is uncertain. V lost 8 bases to trimming and J lost 3 bases, with 17 bases between them. The CDR3 sequence is 16 residues long. This CDR3 reads CASERPGGLYNSPLHF. The DNA for the CDR3 is TGCGCCAGCGAGCGGCCAGGTGGGCTCTATAATTCACCCCTCCACTTT.

V and J are TRBV11-3 and TRBJ1-1; possibly TRBD1 for D (5 bases). Trimming pared 0 bases from V and 5 bases from J, leaving 7 bases between. CDR1 is SGHNT and CDR2 is YENEEA in the germline V gene. The CDR3 spans 13 residues. CDR3 in DNA: TGTGCCAGCAGCTTAGAACGGGGGACTGAAGCTTTCTTT. Encoded protein: CASSLERGTEAFF. The variable domain in full, completed from reference TRBV11-3 and TRBJ1-1, reads EAGVVQSPRYKIIEKKQPVAFWCNPISGHNTLYWYLQNLGQGPELLIRYENEEAVDDSQLPKDRFSAERLKGVDSTLKIQPAELGDSAVYLCASSLERGTEAFFGQGTRLTVV.

The gene calls are TRBV9 and TRBJ1-1; D ambiguous. The CDR3 length is 14 residues. CDR1 and CDR2 (germline): SGDLS, YYNGEE. Trimming shortened V by 2 bases and J by 4 bases, and 12 bases separated the two germline ends. This chain's CDR3 is CASSVGRPGTEAFF. The CDR3 nucleotides are TGTGCCAGCAGCGTCGGCAGACCGGGCACTGAAGCTTTCTTT.

The chain recombines TRBV5-1 with TRBJ2-5; maybe TRBD2 (7 bases). The CDR3 consists of 13 residues. V was cut by 4 bases and J by 4 bases, with 11 bases left in between. Germline CDR1 and CDR2: SGHRS and YFSETQ. This chain's CDR3 is CASSEGGGETQYF. In DNA, the CDR3 is TGCGCCAGCAGCGAGGGAGGGGGAGAGACCCAGTACTTC.

J is TRBJ2-5 and V is TRBV4-1; 9 nucleotides agree with TRBD1. This CDR3 contains 16 residues. The germline V gene encodes CDR1 MGHRA and CDR2 YSYEKL. With V trimmed by 3 bases and J by 2 bases, 7 bases remained unmatched. The CDR3 region has the DNA TGCGCCAGCAGCCAGACAGGGGGTTTAAGTCAAGAGACCCAGTACTTC. This codes for CASSQTGGLSQETQYF.

The chain has TRBV5-1 and TRBJ2-5; 9 nucleotides align to TRBD2. Germline V lookup: CDR1 SGHRS, CDR2 YFSETQ. Trimming removed 0 bases from V and 2 bases from J; junction bases left unmatched: 5. CDR3 length equals 16 residues. The CDR3 is CASSLAGTSSQETQYF. CDR3 nucleotide sequence: TGCGCCAGCAGCTTGGCCGGGACTAGCAGTCAAGAGACCCAGTACTTC.

V and J are TRBV9 and TRBJ1-2; 7 nucleotides agree with TRBD1. The junction had 8 bases not matched to a gene; V was cut back by 3 bases and J by 9 bases. Germline V CDR1 and CDR2: SGDLS, YYNGEE. The CDR3 extends over 13 amino acids. The CDR3, as DNA: TGTGCCAGCAGCGCCCGGGACAGTAGGCGCTACACCTTC. Protein sequence: CASSARDSRRYTF.

V is TRBV4-2 and J is TRBJ2-2; weak D call: TRBD2 (5 bases). The germline V gene encodes CDR1 LGHNA and CDR2 YNFKEQ. V shed 3 bases and J shed 5 bases, with 19 bases lying between them. The CDR3 length is 17 residues. The CDR3 here is CASSHPDGLGRTGELFF. The CDR3 nucleotides read TGTGCCAGCAGCCACCCTGATGGACTCGGAAGGACCGGGGAGCTGTTTTTT.

In its sample, this clone was seen a few times. The chain has TRBV7-6 and TRBJ1-6; the match to TRBD1 covers 9 bases. The germline gives CDR1 SGHVS, CDR2 FNYEAQ. The CDR3 extends over 16 amino acids. J was trimmed by 10 bases and V by 1 base; bases with no gene match: 8. The CDR3 loop reads CASSLGVGTGSSPLHF. The CDR3 DNA reads as TGTGCCAGCAGCTTAGGTGTTGGGACAGGGTCCTCACCCCTCCACTTT. The variable domain in full, with the rest retrieved from reference TRBV7-6 and TRBJ1-6, is GAGVSQSPRYKVTKRGQDVALRCDPISGHVSLYWYRQALGQGPEFLTYFNYEAQQDKSGLPNDRFSAERPEGSISTLTIQRTEQRDSAMYRCASSLGVGTGSSPLHFGNGTRLTVT.

V and J are TRBV5-1 and TRBJ2-6, with D perhaps matching TRBD1 (6 bases). Per the germline V gene, CDR1 is SGHRS and CDR2 is YFSETQ. The V end was cut by 0 bases, the J end by 4 bases, with 11 bases between. The CDR3 is 16 amino acids. The CDR3 region is CASSLVQGRGANVLTF. The CDR3 DNA sequence: TGCGCCAGCAGCTTGGTTCAGGGGCGCGGGGCCAACGTCCTGACTTTC.

The chain employs TRBV5-1 and TRBJ1-1, with D unclear. Per germline, CDR1 SGHRS and CDR2 YFSETQ. The CDR3 loop spans 16 amino acids. V was pared by 4 bases and J by 0 bases, with 16 bases between. CDR3 residues: CASSPPQGGLNTEAFF. CDR3 DNA: TGCGCCAGCAGCCCCCCTCAAGGAGGGTTGAACACTGAAGCTTTCTTT. The whole variable domain, filled in from reference TRBV5-1 and TRBJ1-1, reads KAGVTQTPRYLIKTRGQQVTLSCSPISGHRSVSWYQQTPGQGLQFLFEYFSETQRNKGNFPGRFSGRQFSNSRSEMNVSTLELGDSALYLCASSPPQGGLNTEAFFGQGTRLTVV.

There are a few counts of this clone. This CDR3 is CASSLAGGEQYF. The CDR3, as DNA: TGTGCCAGCAGCTTAGCGGGAGGCGAGCAGTACTTC. V usage is TRBV7-2 and J usage is TRBJ2-7, with D maybe TRBD2 (6 bases). The CDR3 sequence is 12 residues long. Germline V gene lookup returns CDR1 SGHTA and CDR2 FQGNSA. Trimming stripped 0 bases from V and 6 bases from J, with 6 bases between.